This T cell receptor (beta chain) was identified during a study of T cells in Graves' hyperthyroidism and ophthalmopathy. Germline V gene lookup returns CDR1 SGHTA and CDR2 FQGNSA. CDR3 length: 14 amino acids. V lost 3 bases, J lost 8 bases, and 14 bases lay in between. RNA transcripts gave rise to amplified TCR beta CDR3 regions. Carried out on the TCR CDR3, a first-round RT-PCR used the HTBI primer set. Each CDR3 protein is one row after TCRdb ran MiXCR on the multiplex PCR reads. The sample includes over 200,000 distinct CDR3 sequences, around 17% of them seen just once. Sequencing input: blood. This TCR derives from a man aged 35-49 years with Graves' hyperthyroidism. This chain joins TRBV7-2 and TRBJ2-1, with a possible D match to TRBD1 (6 bases). The CDR3 DNA sequence: TGTGCCAGCAGCTTGATGGGGGCCTCACATGAGCAGTTCTTC. Its protein product is CASSLMGASHEQFF.